Below are 28 T cell receptor beta chains sequenced from a single sample in a study of OX40 agonist ivuxolimab in advanced cancers. The assay was immunoSEQ multiplex PCR, and TCRdb's table has in-frame clones only and misses some. The data contain about 94,000 clones, around nine tenths of them seen just once; the ten biggest clones take up 0.31%. The starting material was CD4+ or CD8+ T cells sorted from blood, obtained in a trial of the OX40 agonist ivuxolimab. The receptors were sampled from an adult with an advanced solid tumor such as melanoma, head and neck, liver or kidney cancer.

This clone occurred once. The J gene is TRBJ1-1, the V gene TRBV5-1; the D gene is possibly TRBD1 (6 bases). The CDR3 totals 15 residues. Trimming took 8 bases from V and 1 from J, leaving 18 bases between them. Germline V CDR1 and CDR2: SGHRS, YFSETQ. CDR3 sequence reads: CASRAGGRENTEAFF. The CDR3 bases are TGCGCCAGTCGAGCGGGGGGGCGTGAGAACACTGAAGCTTTCTTT.

This clone was found a few times. The chain employs TRBV5-1 and TRBJ2-5, with 15 bases aligning to TRBD2. The V segment lost 4 bases and the J segment 2 bases; nucleotides outside the gene matches: 3. The germline gives CDR1 SGHRS, CDR2 YFSETQ. The length of the CDR3 is 16 residues. The CDR3 sequence: CASSRGTSGGQETQYF. In DNA, the CDR3 is TGCGCCAGCAGCCGCGGGACTAGCGGGGGGCAAGAGACCCAGTACTTC.

The rearrangement links TRBV5-4 to TRBJ2-1, with TRBD1 matching 9 bases. Looked up from germline, CDR1 is SGHNT and CDR2 is YYREEE (reference sequence). The CDR3 is 14 amino acids. The V gene end was trimmed by 4 bases and the J gene end by 8 bases; junction bases not matched to a gene: 7. For the CDR3, the DNA is TGTGCCAGCAGCCCGACAGGGGGTAGGGATGAGCAGTTCTTC. Its translation: CASSPTGGRDEQFF.

The table lists this clone with a count of one. The V call is TRBV7-8, the J call TRBJ1-1, with D perhaps matching TRBD1 (5 bases). The V end was cut by 0 bases, the J end by 1 base, with 9 bases between. The CDR3 contains 15 residues. Germline CDR1 reads SGHVS; CDR2 reads FQNEAQ. CDR3 in amino acids: CASSLAPGTNTEAFF. In nucleotides, the CDR3 is TGTGCCAGCAGCTTAGCCCCAGGGACGAACACTGAAGCTTTCTTT.

The V gene is TRBV5-1, the J gene TRBJ1-4, with 9 positions matching TRBD1. V shed 6 bases and J 4 bases; nucleotides not matched to a gene: 7. Germline V gives CDR1 SGHRS, CDR2 YFSETQ. The CDR3 is 15 amino acids. This CDR3 reads CASKKEDRGNEKLFF. The CDR3 region has the DNA TGCGCCAGCAAAAAAGAGGACAGGGGTAATGAAAAACTGTTTTTT.

A remark on this clone: Distinct nucleotide sequences in the sample also encode this CDR3. The CDR3 loop is CASSLEGRSTDTQYF. The CDR3 DNA reads as TGCGCCAGCAGCTTGGAAGGACGTAGCACAGATACGCAGTATTTT. V and J are TRBV5-1 and TRBJ2-3, with D hard to call. The germline V and J ends were trimmed by 0 bases and 0 bases, with 8 bases remaining between them. From germline, CDR1 is SGHRS and CDR2 YFSETQ. The CDR3 runs to 15 residues.

The chain carries TRBV19 and TRBJ1-3, with D perhaps TRBD1 (5 bases). Germline V lookup: CDR1 LNHDA, CDR2 SQIVND (reference sequence). The CDR3 has 15 amino acids. V was trimmed by 4 bases and J by 1 base, leaving 11 bases between them. CDR3 in amino acids: CASSRSDTSGNTIYF. The DNA for the CDR3 is TGTGCCAGTAGTAGATCGGACACGTCTGGAAACACCATATATTTT.

V usage is TRBV18 and J usage is TRBJ1-1, with D hard to call. The germline V gene encodes CDR1 KGHSH and CDR2 LQKENI. V shed 3 bases and J shed 0 bases, with 5 bases lying between them. This CDR3 comprises 13 residues. The CDR3 nucleotides read TGTGCCAGCTCACCCGTCCTGAACACTGAAGCTTTCTTT. The encoded protein is CASSPVLNTEAFF.

The genes are TRBV11-2 and TRBJ1-6; no firm D call. This CDR3 has 16 residues. V shed 2 bases and J shed 6 bases, with 14 bases lying between them. Germline CDR1 SGHAT, CDR2 FQNNGV. CDR3 sequence reads: CASSLLKAGANSPLHF. The DNA for the CDR3 is TGTGCCAGCAGCTTATTGAAGGCAGGTGCTAATTCACCCCTCCACTTT.

This clone was observed a single time. The chain links TRBV7-2 to TRBJ2-3; TRBD2 is a possible D gene (6 bases). Trimming pared 1 base from V and 2 bases from J, leaving 10 bases between. The V gene's germline CDR1 is SGHTA and CDR2 FQGNSA. The CDR3 runs 15 residues. CDR3 sequence: CASSLGTILTDTQYF. CDR3 DNA: TGTGCCAGCAGCTTAGGGACTATACTCACAGATACGCAGTATTTT.

J is TRBJ2-4 and V is TRBV5-8, with 7 bases identical to TRBD1. The CDR3 runs 13 residues. Germline V gene data show CDR1 as SGHTS and CDR2 as YDEGEE. Losses at the gene ends were 0 bases for V and 8 bases for J; bases not matched to a gene: 2. CDR3 in amino acids: CASSLGQGDIQYF. CDR3 nucleotide sequence: TGTGCCAGCAGCTTGGGACAGGGCGACATTCAGTACTTC.

The count of this clone is one. The V and J genes are TRBV27 and TRBJ2-7, with D possibly TRBD1 on 5 matching bases. Trimming took 2 bases from V and 2 from J, leaving 7 bases between them. The CDR3 length is 13 residues. The germline gives CDR1 MNHEY, CDR2 SMNVEV (reference sequence). CDR3 protein: CASSLKGTYEQYF. The CDR3 DNA reads TGTGCCAGCAGTTTAAAGGGGACCTACGAGCAGTACTTC.

This rearrangement joins TRBV11-3 to TRBJ2-1; a weak D match, TRBD1 (6 bases). V shed 2 bases and J shed 7 bases, with 9 bases lying between them. The V gene's germline CDR1 is SGHNT and CDR2 YENEEA. The CDR3 has 13 amino acids. In DNA, the CDR3 is TGTGCCAGCAGCTTACGCAGGGGAAATGAGCAGTTCTTC. It encodes CASSLRRGNEQFF.

The chain links TRBV19 to TRBJ1-2; possible D gene TRBD1, 6 bases. The V and J ends lost 7 bases and 5 bases respectively, with 17 bases between them. This CDR3 has 14 residues. Germline V lookup: CDR1 LNHDA, CDR2 SQIVND (reference sequence). The CDR3 DNA is TGTGCCAGTAACTCCGACAGGAGAGAATATGGCTACACCTTC. This encodes CASNSDRREYGYTF.

This clone was found once. The chain links TRBV19 to TRBJ2-3; D unclear. This CDR3 region has 12 residues. Looked up from germline, CDR1 is LNHDA and CDR2 is SQIVND (reference sequence). V lost 3 bases to trimming and J lost 5 bases, with 6 bases between them. CDR3 in DNA: TGTGCCAGTAGTATGCTGGGAGATACGCAGTATTTT. As protein: CASSMLGDTQYF.

CDR3 amino acids: CAKPKLAKNIQYF. CDR3 DNA: TGTGCCAAGCCGAAGCTAGCCAAAAACATTCAGTACTTC. The chain is built from TRBV25-1 and TRBJ2-4; D ambiguous. The CDR3 totals 13 residues. Germline V gives CDR1 MGHDK, CDR2 SYGVNS. The V end lost 10 bases, the J end lost 0 bases, and 10 bases lay between the germline ends.

The chain recombines TRBV5-4 with TRBJ1-1; unclear D gene. CDR1 is SGHNT, CDR2 YYREEE, per germline (reference sequence). The CDR3 has 15 amino acids. Trimming cost V 2 bases and J 0 bases, with 11 bases left between them. CDR3 loop: CASSLSAQMNTEAFF. The CDR3 DNA reads TGTGCCAGCAGCTTATCAGCGCAGATGAACACTGAAGCTTTCTTT.

This chain connects TRBV2 to TRBJ2-1; 7 nucleotides match TRBD1. Germline V gene sequence: CDR1 SNHLY, CDR2 FYNNEI. The CDR3 consists of 17 residues. V shed 6 bases, J shed 0 bases, and the junction held 11 bases outside the gene matches. CDR3 sequence reads: CASRSKVDRVSYNEQFF. The CDR3, as DNA: TGTGCCAGCAGGTCTAAAGTTGACAGGGTCTCCTACAATGAGCAGTTCTTC.

This chain links TRBV7-5 with TRBJ1-5. TRBV7-5 is described as a pseudogene. The CDR3 runs to 17 residues. The CDR3 reads CARSLARAPIGNQPQHF. The DNA for the CDR3 is TGTGCCAGAAGCTTAGCGAGGGCCCCGATAGGGAATCAGCCCCAGCATTTT.

This chain joins TRBV10-2 and TRBJ2-1; D is unresolved. Germline assignment: CDR1 WSHSY and CDR2 SAAADI. The CDR3 is 15 amino acids. The V end lost 0 bases, the J end lost 5 bases, and 11 bases lay between the germline ends. In nucleotides, the CDR3 is TGCGCCAGCAGTGAGTCGAGGTATTTGAACAATGAGCAGTTCTTC. Translation gives CASSESRYLNNEQFF.

This clone was counted only a few times. The chain couples TRBV4-1 to TRBJ1-5, with 9 bases lining up with TRBD1. J lost 0 bases, V lost 0 bases, and 9 bases had no gene match. CDR1 MGHRA and CDR2 YSYEKL come from the germline V gene. This CDR3 comprises 19 residues. In DNA form, the CDR3 reads TGCGCCAGCAGCCAAGAACCACAGGGGGCCAGTTATAGCAATCAGCCCCAGCATTTT. Amino acid sequence: CASSQEPQGASYSNQPQHF.

The CDR3 reads CASSSGGRGASGYTF. CDR3 in DNA: TGTGCCAGCAGCTCCGGAGGGCGGGGGGCGTCTGGCTACACCTTC. The chain combines TRBV5-4 with TRBJ1-2; D is perhaps TRBD1 (6 bases). CDR3 length: 15 residues. Germline V gene data show CDR1 as SGHNT and CDR2 as YYREEE (reference sequence). The germline V and J ends were trimmed by 3 bases and 7 bases, with 19 bases remaining between them.

CDR3 sequence (DNA): TGCGCCAGCAGTGAGGCCCTGTCGGGCTACACCTTC. The encoded protein is CASSEALSGYTF. This sequence joins TRBV10-2 and TRBJ1-2; D ambiguous. This CDR3 comprises 12 residues. Trimming removed 2 bases from V and 8 bases from J, with 9 bases in between. CDR1 and CDR2 (germline): WSHSY, SAAADI.

V and J are TRBV15 and TRBJ1-4; weak D call: TRBD1 (5 bases). The CDR3 length is 15 residues. Germline V gene data show CDR1 as LNHNV and CDR2 as YYDKDF (reference sequence). V was clipped by 0 bases and J by 2 bases, with 7 bases between them. The CDR3 spells CATSRDRGTNEKLFF. CDR3 nucleotides: TGTGCCACCAGCAGAGATCGGGGGACTAATGAAAAACTGTTTTTT.

The V and J genes are TRBV5-6 and TRBJ2-7; D call uncertain. V lost 0 bases and J 2 bases, leaving 3 bases between the germline ends. Germline CDR1 is SGHDT and CDR2 is YYEEEE. This CDR3 spans 12 amino acids. CDR3 sequence reads: CASSLAAYEQYF. The CDR3 nucleotides read TGTGCCAGCAGCTTGGCCGCCTACGAGCAGTACTTC.

The V and J genes are TRBV5-1 and TRBJ1-2; unclear D gene. The CDR3 covers 17 residues. V gave up 0 bases and J gave up 4 bases, with 19 bases separating them. Germline CDR1 and CDR2: SGHRS and YFSETQ. The CDR3 bases are TGCGCCAGCAGCTTGGATGGCGAGCCAGCCCGGGGCTATGGCTACACCTTC. Amino acids: CASSLDGEPARGYGYTF.

This clone was found a few times. DNA for the CDR3: TGTGCCAGCAGTGGCCAGGTGGGGAGCAATCAGCCCCAGCATTTT. This gives the protein CASSGQVGSNQPQHF. The J gene is TRBJ1-5, the V gene TRBV6-6; D unresolved. Germline V gene sequence: CDR1 MNHNY, CDR2 SVGAGI (reference sequence). Trimming took 5 bases from V and 1 from J, leaving 12 bases between them. CDR3 length: 15 residues.

The rearrangement joins TRBV19 to TRBJ2-7, with no clear D. CDR1 is LNHDA and CDR2 is SQIVND in the germline V gene (reference sequence). V was trimmed by 11 bases and J by 3 bases, leaving 8 bases between them. The CDR3 runs to 10 residues. CDR3: CAQSLYEQYF. The CDR3 DNA reads TGTGCCCAATCACTCTACGAGCAGTACTTC.